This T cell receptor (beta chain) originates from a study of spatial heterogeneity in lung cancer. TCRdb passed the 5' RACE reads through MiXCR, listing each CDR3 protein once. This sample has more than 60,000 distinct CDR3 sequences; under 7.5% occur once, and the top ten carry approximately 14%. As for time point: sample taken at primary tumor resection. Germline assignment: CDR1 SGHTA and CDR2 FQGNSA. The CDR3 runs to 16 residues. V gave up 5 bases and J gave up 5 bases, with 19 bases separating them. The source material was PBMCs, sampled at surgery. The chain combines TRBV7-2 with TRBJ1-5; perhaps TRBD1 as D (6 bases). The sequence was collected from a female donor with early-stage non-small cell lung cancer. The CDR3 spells CASSPRSGTTYQPQHF. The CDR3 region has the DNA TGTGCCAGCAGCCCTCGATCCGGGACAACTTATCAGCCCCAGCATTTT.